The 6 T cell receptor beta chains given below trace back to one sample, sequenced in a study of spatial heterogeneity in lung cancer. Specified time point: blood at routine non-recurrence follow-up after resection. TCRdb reprocessed the 5' RACE reads via MiXCR and lists one record per CDR3 protein. The sample contains around 25,000 distinct CDR3 sequences, 5% to 6% of which appear only once. The sequenced sample was PBMCs, obtained at follow-up. The receptors shown here come from a female donor with early-stage non-small cell lung cancer.

This clonotype was counted ten times or more. The chain couples TRBV12-3 or TRBV12-4 to TRBJ2-5; no clear D gene. Between the trimmed V and J ends, which lost 6 bases and 2 bases, there was a span of 7 bases. The CDR3 extends over 12 amino acids. CDR3 amino acids: CASSLRQETQYF. In DNA, the CDR3 is TGTGCCAGCAGCCTAAGGCAAGAGACCCAGTACTTC.

In its sample, this clonotype was seen many times. The CDR3 region is CSARGQVYYEQYF. The CDR3 DNA is TGCAGTGCCCGCGGACAGGTATACTACGAGCAGTACTTC. The J gene is TRBJ2-7, the V gene TRBV20-1, with 7 nucleotides matching TRBD1. After removal of 6 bases from V and 3 bases from J, the junction contained 8 bases not matched to a gene. CDR1 and CDR2 from the germline V gene are DFQATT and SNEGSKA (reference sequence). The CDR3 loop spans 13 amino acids.

This clonotype was detected ten times or more. The V and J genes are TRBV7-3 and TRBJ1-6; 7 positions match TRBD1. V lost 0 bases, J lost 9 bases, and 2 bases stayed unmatched. There are 14 residues in the CDR3. Germline CDR1 is SGHTA and CDR2 is FQGTGA. CDR3 residues: CASSLTSGGSPLHF. DNA for the CDR3: TGTGCCAGCAGCTTAACCTCAGGGGGTTCACCCCTCCACTTT.

This clonotype was seen at least ten times. This chain uses TRBV28 with TRBJ1-6; D ambiguous. Germline V CDR1 and CDR2: MDHEN, SYDVKM. The CDR3 consists of 14 residues. The germline V and J ends were trimmed by 7 bases and 7 bases, with 14 bases remaining between them. The CDR3 here is CASNSAASNSPLHF. The DNA for the CDR3 is TGTGCCAGCAATTCAGCGGCCTCGAATTCACCCCTCCACTTT.

This clonotype appeared many times. The J gene is TRBJ1-1, the V gene TRBV4-3, with 9 bases fitting TRBD1. Germline V CDR1 and CDR2: LGHNA, YSLEER. Trimming at V came to 4 bases and at J to 4 bases, leaving 7 bases not matched to a gene. CDR3 length equals 15 residues. CDR3 DNA: TGCGCCAGCAGCCGAGCCGGGACAGGGTCCACTGAAGCTTTCTTT. It encodes CASSRAGTGSTEAFF.

This clonotype has ten or more counts. This chain links TRBV6-2 or TRBV6-3 with TRBJ2-1, with D perhaps being TRBD1 or TRBD2 (6 bases each). Germline values: CDR1 MNHEY, CDR2 SVGEGT. CDR3 length equals 15 residues. Deletions cut 7 bases from V and 2 bases from J, with 15 bases between. As DNA, the CDR3 is TGTGCCAGCACCACCGGAAGGGGGGCCTACAATGAGCAGTTCTTC. Residues: CASTTGRGAYNEQFF.